Listed below are T cell receptor beta chains from one sample, sequenced in a study of regulatory T cells in long-lasting Graves disease. TCRdb processed the multiplex PCR reads anew with MiXCR; each CDR3 protein has one entry. Among roughly 560,000 distinct CDR3 sequences listed, 15% to 20% were seen once. In addition, the sample was reused for a study of T cells in Graves' hyperthyroidism and ophthalmopathy.

Sequencing used peripheral blood mononuclear cells (PBMCs), obtained at new diagnosis, from a patient treated with antithyroid drugs. These receptors were taken from a middle-aged woman with Graves disease. CDR3s include the opening cysteine and the closing phenylalanine or tryptophan. The D gene is left open where the match is weak. Size is stated for part of the rows, as once, few or many counts, or as a class when the clone is expanded.

d_call j_call v_call clone_size cdr3_aa cdr3_nt
- TRBJ2-3 TRBV6-1 - CASSSSFSRTDTQYF TGTGCCAGCAGCTCTAGTTTTTCTCGCACAGATACGCAGTATTTT
TRBD1 TRBJ1-2 TRBV6-1 - CAIRTGGDSGYTF TGTGCCATCCGGACAGGGGGCGATAGTGGCTACACCTTC
TRBD1 TRBJ2-7 TRBV6-1 many CASSTDRGPYEQYF TGTGCCAGCAGTACTGACAGGGGTCCCTACGAGCAGTACTTC
- TRBJ2-5 TRBV4-1 - CASSRQGSETLYF TGCGCCAGCAGCCGACAAGGGTCAGAGACCCTGTACTTC
TRBD1 TRBJ2-7 TRBV18 many CASSRGTAYEQYF TGTGCCAGCTCACGGGGGACAGCCTACGAGCAGTACTTC
TRBD1 TRBJ2-7 TRBV2 many CASRLRDREGGEQYF TGTGCCAGCAGACTTCGGGACAGGGAGGGAGGCGAGCAGTACTTC
TRBD2 TRBJ2-1 TRBV6-1 - CASSEEAGGFTEQFF TGTGCCAGCAGTGAGGAAGCGGGGGGGTTCACTGAGCAGTTCTTC
TRBD1 TRBJ2-7 TRBV11-2 many CASSPLTGKSSYEQYF TGTGCCAGCAGCCCATTGACAGGGAAGAGCTCCTACGAGCAGTACTTC
TRBD1 TRBJ2-2 TRBV18 - CASSPGTATGELFF TGTGCCAGCTCACCGGGGACAGCCACCGGGGAGCTGTTTTTT
- TRBJ2-3 TRBV27 few CASSLFGGGTDTQYF TGTGCCAGCAGTTTATTTGGCGGGGGCACAGATACGCAGTATTTT
- TRBJ1-5 TRBV5-6 - CASSSRQSNQPQHF TGTGCCAGCAGCTCTCGACAAAGCAATCAGCCCCAGCATTTT
- TRBJ1-2 TRBV19 few CASSVGVESYGYTF TGTGCCAGCTCGGTTGGAGTAGAGAGCTATGGCTACACCTTC
TRBD2 TRBJ2-2 TRBV9 - CASSVPSGAANTGELFF TGTGCCAGCAGCGTACCCAGCGGGGCAGCGAACACCGGGGAGCTGTTTTTT
- TRBJ2-1 TRBV6-1 many CASSKSGNEQFF TGTGCCAGCAGCAAAAGCGGGAATGAGCAGTTCTTC
- TRBJ2-5 TRBV3-1 few CASKPGGHQETQYF TGTGCCAGCAAGCCGGGGGGCCACCAAGAGACCCAGTACTTC
- TRBJ2-5 TRBV5-1 many CASSLSFPASETQYF TGCGCCAGCAGCTTGTCGTTTCCCGCTTCGGAGACCCAGTACTTC
- TRBJ1-5 TRBV27 - CASAMRYGQPQHF TGTGCCAGCGCTATGAGGTATGGGCAGCCCCAGCATTTT
- TRBJ1-4 TRBV7-9 few CASSFTGSRAGELFF TGTGCCAGCAGCTTCACAGGGAGTAGGGCCGGGGAACTGTTTTTT
- TRBJ1-1 TRBV3-1 many CASSQDSLAEAFF TGTGCCAGCAGCCAGGACTCCCTAGCTGAAGCTTTCTTT
- TRBJ2-1 TRBV7-3 many CASSQDGRGQFF TGTGCCAGCAGCCAAGATGGCCGGGGGCAGTTCTTC
- TRBJ2-2 TRBV11-2 many CASSGQSNTGELFF TGTGCCAGCAGCGGACAATCGAACACCGGGGAGCTGTTTTTT
TRBD1 TRBJ2-1 TRBV2 many CASSFDRGFDEQFF TGTGCCAGCAGTTTTGACAGGGGGTTCGATGAGCAGTTCTTC
- TRBJ1-1 TRBV7-3 many CASSLGGASTEAFF TGTGCCAGCAGCTTAGGGGGGGCCAGCACTGAAGCTTTCTTT
TRBD1 TRBJ1-6 TRBV5-1 - CASSPGQGGNSPLHF TGCGCCAGCAGCCCGGGACAGGGTGGTAATTCACCCCTCCACTTT
- TRBJ2-7 TRBV10-3 many CAITQREGTDEQYF TGTGCCATCACCCAGCGAGAAGGGACGGACGAGCAGTACTTC
TRBD2 TRBJ2-5 TRBV6-2/TRBV6-3 many CASSYSPAGGRETQYF TGTGCCAGCAGTTACTCTCCAGCGGGGGGAAGAGAGACCCAGTACTTC
TRBD1 TRBJ1-2 TRBV18 many CASLSGQGIYGYTF TGTGCCAGCTTGTCGGGACAGGGGATCTATGGCTACACCTTC
TRBD1 TRBJ1-1 TRBV2 - CASSREGQQNTEAFF TGTGCCAGCAGTAGGGAGGGACAGCAAAACACTGAAGCTTTCTTT
TRBD1 TRBJ1-4 TRBV3-1 many CASSRTGTNEKLFF TGTGCCAGCAGCCGGACAGGAACTAATGAAAAACTGTTTTTT
- TRBJ2-1 TRBV7-8 - CASSPNGAGQTF TGTGCCAGCAGCCCCAACGGTGCGGGACAAACGTTC
- TRBJ2-1 TRBV5-4 few CASSFSGRGNNEQFF TGTGCCAGCAGCTTTTCGGGACGAGGGAACAATGAGCAGTTCTTC
TRBD1 TRBJ1-6 TRBV9 - CASSVDGTGDSPLHF TGTGCCAGCAGCGTAGATGGGACAGGGGATTCACCCCTCCACTTT
- TRBJ1-4 TRBV6-1 - CASGRIATNEKLFF TGTGCCAGCGGCCGAATTGCAACTAATGAAAAACTGTTTTTT
- TRBJ2-5 TRBV6-2/TRBV6-3 many CASSYSRPHETQYF TGTGCCAGCAGTTACTCGAGGCCCCACGAAACCCAGTACTTC
- TRBJ1-1 TRBV3-1 many CASSQDEWRGRRTEAFF TGTGCCAGCAGCCAAGACGAATGGCGGGGGCGCCGCACTGAAGCTTTCTTT
- TRBJ1-1 TRBV29-1 - CSVADNQGGEAFF TGCAGCGTCGCGGACAACCAAGGAGGAGAAGCTTTCTTT
- TRBJ2-7 TRBV10-3 few CATNVGRSDEQYF TGTGCCACTAACGTCGGACGTTCCGACGAGCAGTACTTC
- TRBJ1-5 TRBV15 many CATSGTTLQPQHF TGTGCCACCAGCGGAACCACTCTCCAGCCCCAGCATTTT
- TRBJ1-2 TRBV2 many CASSEQTDYGYTF TGTGCCAGCAGTGAGCAGACAGACTATGGCTACACCTTC
- TRBJ2-1 TRBV6-1 many CASSLASDLGNEQFF TGTGCCAGCAGCCTGGCCAGCGACTTAGGGAATGAGCAGTTCTTC
- TRBJ2-1 TRBV18 many CASSPLLSNEQFF TGTGCCAGCTCACCACTTTTGTCAAATGAGCAGTTCTTC
TRBD1 TRBJ2-5 TRBV19 many CASSIVLRLRDRRETQYF TGTGCCAGTAGTATAGTCTTACGGCTTCGGGACAGGAGGGAGACCCAGTACTTC
- TRBJ2-7 TRBV27 - CASSLYSAGTFYEQYF TGTGCCAGCAGTTTATACTCCGCCGGGACATTCTACGAGCAGTACTTC
- TRBJ1-1 TRBV3-1 - CASSQVSGRGRTMNTEAFF TGTGCCAGCAGCCAAGTCTCTGGGAGGGGAAGAACTATGAACACTGAAGCTTTCTTT
- TRBJ2-7 TRBV20-1 - CSAREGDISYEQYF TGCAGTGCTAGAGAGGGGGACATTTCCTACGAGCAGTACTTC
TRBD2 TRBJ2-2 TRBV2 few CASSALAGAVTGELFF TGTGCCAGCAGTGCACTAGCGGGGGCGGTCACCGGGGAGCTGTTTTTT
- TRBJ2-7 TRBV18 - CASSSRDLSYEQYF TGTGCCAGCTCATCTCGGGATCTCTCGTACGAGCAGTACTTC
TRBD2 TRBJ2-3 TRBV3-1 many CASSLDLAGVTDTQYF TGTGCCAGCAGCCTCGACCTAGCGGGGGTCACAGATACGCAGTATTTT
TRBD1 TRBJ1-2 TRBV7-6 few CASSLAGGQGAGGYTF TGTGCCAGCAGCTTAGCGGGGGGACAGGGGGCCGGTGGCTACACCTTC
- TRBJ2-2 TRBV5-1 few CASSLMGQNTGELFF TGCGCCAGCAGCTTGATGGGACAAAACACCGGGGAGCTGTTTTTT
TRBD2 TRBJ2-5 TRBV20-1 few CSPMFAGGETQYF TGCAGTCCTATGTTTGCGGGGGGAGAGACCCAGTACTTC
- TRBJ2-4 TRBV24-1 - CATSDSGGGSAKNIQYF TGTGCCACCAGTGACTCCGGAGGAGGGAGTGCCAAAAACATTCAGTACTTC
TRBD2 TRBJ2-3 TRBV2 many CASSEGTSVVGDTQYF TGTGCCAGCAGTGAAGGTACTAGCGTCGTGGGAGATACGCAGTATTTT
- TRBJ1-2 TRBV27 few CASSSPSDREYGYTF TGTGCCAGCAGTTCCCCATCGGACAGAGAGTATGGCTACACCTTC
- TRBJ1-1 TRBV5-1 many CASSLEVGGGHAEAFF TGCGCCAGCAGCTTGGAGGTAGGAGGCGGCCACGCTGAAGCTTTCTTT
- TRBJ1-1 TRBV30 - CAWRVQLNTEAFF TGTGCCTGGAGGGTACAGCTCAACACTGAAGCTTTCTTT
TRBD2 TRBJ2-7 TRBV6-1 - CASRGLAGKIYEQYF TGTGCCAGCAGGGGACTAGCGGGAAAGATCTACGAGCAGTACTTC
- TRBJ1-2 TRBV6-1 many CASKGGGYGYTF TGTGCCAGCAAGGGAGGAGGCTATGGCTACACCTTC
TRBD1 TRBJ1-5 TRBV20-1 - CSATGTDNQPQHF TGCAGTGCCACCGGGACAGATAATCAGCCCCAGCATTTT